The next 24 T cell receptor beta chains were all read from a single sample in a study of blood T cell repertoires in COVID-19. Assay: immunoSEQ multiplex PCR; the TCRdb copy retains only in-frame clones and omits some. The data contain just under 100,000 clones, roughly 84% of them singletons. The sample was peripheral blood. The receptors come from a woman in her fifties or sixties in a cohort sampled during active or convalescent COVID-19.

Here the CDR3 DNA reads TGTGCCAGCAGCCTTAGCAGGGGACGGCCCACTGAAGCTTTCTTT. Its translation: CASSLSRGRPTEAFF. The gene calls are TRBV3-1 (or the pseudogene TRBV3-2) and TRBJ1-1; TRBD1 might be the D (6 bases). The ends were cut back, 4 bases at V and 4 bases at J, with 16 bases in the middle. The CDR3 totals 15 residues. Germline V gives CDR1 LGHDT, CDR2 YNNKEL (reference sequence).

V usage is TRBV6-6 and J usage is TRBJ1-3, with D uncertain. This CDR3 is 14 amino acids long. Germline assignment: CDR1 MNHNY and CDR2 SVGAGI (reference sequence). Trimming took 6 bases from V and 0 from J, leaving 9 bases between them. DNA for the CDR3: TGTGCCAGCAGGATAGAGAACTCTGGAAACACCATATATTTT. Amino acids: CASRIENSGNTIYF.

The chain uses TRBV11-3 and TRBJ2-5, with D possibly TRBD2 on 6 matching bases. Per the germline V gene, CDR1 is SGHNT and CDR2 is YENEEA. The V and J ends lost 5 bases and 0 bases respectively, with 19 bases between them. This CDR3 region has 17 residues. The CDR3 nucleotides read TGTGCCAGCAGCCCCCCCCGGACGGGGGACCACCAAGAGACCCAGTACTTC. Encoded protein: CASSPPRTGDHQETQYF.

The genes are TRBV2 and TRBJ2-2, with unresolved D. CDR3 size: 15 residues. Trimming shortened V by 6 bases and J by 1 base, and 12 bases separated the two germline ends. CDR1 SNHLY and CDR2 FYNNEI come from the germline V gene. CDR3 sequence (DNA): TGTGCCAGCAGAGATCTAACCAAGAACACCGGGGAGCTGTTTTTT. Translating it yields CASRDLTKNTGELFF.

This chain connects TRBV5-5 to TRBJ2-1, with 15 positions matching TRBD2. The CDR3 runs 15 residues. In germline, CDR1 is SGHKS, CDR2 YYEKEE (reference sequence). V was pared by 2 bases and J by 13 bases, with 7 bases of the junction left unmatched. Here the CDR3 DNA reads TGTGCCAGCAGCTTCCAGGGACTAGCGGGGGGCCTACAGTTCTTC. Translation gives CASSFQGLAGGLQFF. Full variable domain (rest looked up from reference TRBV5-5 and TRBJ2-1): DAGVTQSPTHLIKTRGQQVTLRCSPISGHKSVSWYQQVLGQGPQFIFQYYEKEERGRGNFPDRFSARQFPNYSSELNVNALLLGDSALYLCASSFQGLAGGLQFFGPGTRLTVL.

The chain links TRBV28 to TRBJ2-7; 11 bases agree with TRBD1. J lost 3 bases, V lost 5 bases, and 0 bases had no gene match. The germline V gene encodes CDR1 MDHEN and CDR2 SYDVKM. The CDR3 spans 13 residues. The CDR3, as DNA: TGTGCCAGCAGTGGGACAGGGGGCTACGAGCAGTACTTC. It encodes CASSGTGGYEQYF.

This chain joins TRBV4-1 and TRBJ2-7; weak D call: TRBD2 (7 bases). The CDR3 spans 17 residues. V was pared by 1 base and J by 0 bases, with 16 bases between. Per germline, CDR1 MGHRA and CDR2 YSYEKL. CDR3 residues: CASSQGRGGTFSYEQYF. The CDR3 DNA reads TGCGCCAGCAGCCAAGGAAGGGGGGGTACTTTCTCCTACGAGCAGTACTTC.

This chain connects TRBV27 to TRBJ2-3; 9 bases line up with TRBD1. Trimming removed 3 bases from V and 3 bases from J; junction bases left unmatched: 7. Germline V gives CDR1 MNHEY, CDR2 SMNVEV (reference sequence). This CDR3 contains 16 residues. The CDR3 coding sequence is TGTGCCAGCAGTTTTGACAGGGGGGGTCCGACAGATACGCAGTATTTT. This codes for CASSFDRGGPTDTQYF.

The chain's CDR3 is CASSLMELNTEAFF. CDR3 coding DNA: TGTGCCAGCAGCTTAATGGAGCTGAACACTGAAGCTTTCTTT. This chain connects TRBV6-6 to TRBJ1-1; D is uncertain. The ends were cut back, 6 bases at V and 0 bases at J, with 11 bases in the middle. The CDR3 runs to 14 residues. Germline values: CDR1 MNHNY, CDR2 SVGAGI (reference sequence).

The V call is TRBV5-5, the J call TRBJ2-2; 8 bases agree with TRBD1. The V and J ends lost 2 bases and 1 base, in that order; junction bases with no gene match: 4. Germline values: CDR1 SGHKS, CDR2 YYEKEE (reference sequence). The CDR3 length is 16 residues. The CDR3 DNA follows: TGTGCCAGCAGCTTAGGACAGGGCAGGAACACCGGGGAGCTGTTTTTT. This sequence encodes CASSLGQGRNTGELFF.

V gene TRBV4-2 combines with J gene TRBJ1-4; 9 bases are shared with TRBD1. Unmatched junction bases numbered 3, after V lost 0 bases and J lost 7 bases. This CDR3 is 15 amino acids long. Per germline, CDR1 LGHNA and CDR2 YNFKEQ. The CDR3 protein is CASSQDLTGGEKLFF. The DNA for the CDR3 is TGTGCCAGCAGCCAAGACTTGACAGGGGGTGAAAAACTGTTTTTT.

The chain links TRBV7-9 to TRBJ1-2; tentatively, D is TRBD1 (5 bases). The CDR3 extends over 13 amino acids. Germline values: CDR1 SEHNR, CDR2 FQNEAQ (reference sequence). Trimming pared 5 bases from V and 2 bases from J, leaving 9 bases between. The CDR3 nucleotides read TGTGCCAGCAGCACGACAGAGAACTATGGCTACACCTTC. As protein: CASSTTENYGYTF.

This clone was recorded only once. This chain uses TRBV3-1 (or the pseudogene TRBV3-2) with TRBJ2-5, with 7 bases identical to TRBD1. Judging by the DNA end, TRBJ2-7 fits better; the J call may be wrong. The CDR3 runs 16 residues. Germline CDR1 is LGHDT and CDR2 is YNNKEL (reference sequence). Here the CDR3 reads CASSHGDRALSYEQYF. CDR3 nucleotide sequence: TGTGCCAGCAGCCACGGTGACAGGGCCCTATCCTACGAGCAGTACTTC.

This clone was seen a handful of times. V is TRBV3-1 (or the pseudogene TRBV3-2) and J is TRBJ2-4; TRBD2 matches at 7 bases. The length of the CDR3 is 14 residues. Germline V CDR1 and CDR2: LGHDT, YNNKEL (reference sequence). J lost 3 bases, V lost 7 bases, and 6 bases had no gene match. The CDR3: CASTPRGYKNIQYF. The CDR3 DNA follows: TGTGCCAGCACCCCGCGGGGGTACAAAAACATTCAGTACTTC.

The rearrangement links TRBV30 to TRBJ2-1; weak D call: TRBD2 (6 bases). CDR1 and CDR2 (germline): GTSNPN, SVGIG (reference sequence). Deletions cut 1 base from V and 5 bases from J, with 39 bases between. This CDR3 contains 23 residues. The CDR3 coding sequence is TGTGCCTGGAGTGCCTACCGGGACTTCCACTATGCTTCACCCCAAATCGGCCACAATGAGCAGTTCTTC. Protein: CAWSAYRDFHYASPQIGHNEQFF.

Only one count was recorded for this clone. The chain carries TRBV2 and TRBJ2-6, with a tentative D call TRBD1 (6 bases). CDR1 SNHLY and CDR2 FYNNEI come from the germline V gene. V was clipped by 5 bases and J by 0 bases, with 14 bases between them. The CDR3 consists of 17 residues. The CDR3, as DNA: TGTGCCAGCAGTTTGACAGGCCCATACTCTGGGGCCAACGTCCTGACTTTC. Translated, it gives CASSLTGPYSGANVLTF.

The chain employs TRBV6-5 and TRBJ2-7; 12 nucleotides agree with TRBD2. The V segment lost 6 bases and the J segment 4 bases; nucleotides outside the gene matches: 7. The CDR3 consists of 15 residues. The germline V gene encodes CDR1 MNHEY and CDR2 SVGAGI. CDR3 sequence: CASRATSGSRYEQYF. The CDR3 DNA follows: TGTGCCAGCAGGGCGACTAGCGGGAGTCGGTACGAGCAGTACTTC.

J is TRBJ1-3 and V is TRBV6-2 or TRBV6-3; D not certain. The V end was cut by 0 bases, the J end by 0 bases, with 6 bases between. The CDR3 totals 15 residues. Germline V gene lookup returns CDR1 MNHEY and CDR2 SVGEGT. In nucleotides, the CDR3 is TGTGCCAGCAGTTACTCCACGGTCTCTGGAAACACCATATATTTT. This sequence encodes CASSYSTVSGNTIYF.

The V gene is TRBV28, the J gene TRBJ2-5, with a tentative D call TRBD1 (6 bases). The V end was cut by 4 bases, the J end by 6 bases, with 15 bases between. Germline lookup yields CDR1 MDHEN and CDR2 SYDVKM. The CDR3 has 14 amino acids. The CDR3 loop is CASSSYRDSQTQYF. The CDR3 bases are TGTGCCAGCAGTTCGTACAGGGATTCGCAGACCCAGTACTTC.

J is TRBJ2-1 and V is TRBV27; D might be TRBD1 (6 bases). This CDR3 contains 11 residues. Germline V CDR1 and CDR2: MNHEY, SMNVEV (reference sequence). Deletions cut 6 bases from V and 10 bases from J, with 10 bases between. This CDR3 is CASRGAFEQFF. In DNA, the CDR3 is TGTGCCAGCAGGGGGGCTTTCGAGCAGTTCTTC.

This clone was picked up one time. This chain joins TRBV5-1 and TRBJ2-7; 7 positions match TRBD1. The CDR3 sequence is 18 residues long. Germline assignment: CDR1 SGHRS and CDR2 YFSETQ. The V and J ends lost 2 bases and 3 bases, in that order; junction bases with no gene match: 17. In DNA form, the CDR3 reads TGCGCCAGCAGCTTCGGGACAGCCCGCCCTGGCGGGTTCTACGAGCAGTACTTC. Protein sequence: CASSFGTARPGGFYEQYF.

The rearrangement uses TRBV10-3 and TRBJ2-3; 13 bases map to TRBD2. CDR1 and CDR2 from the germline V gene are ENHRY and SYGVKD. The CDR3 runs 15 residues. V lost 10 bases to trimming and J lost 5 bases; unmatched junction nucleotides: 9. The CDR3 region has the DNA TGTGCCACCTCGGGACTAGCGGGGATCGGAGATACGCAGTATTTT. Amino acids: CATSGLAGIGDTQYF.

This clone has more than one count but fewer than ten. DNA for the CDR3: TGTGCCAGCTCACCATTCGGGGTCACTGAAGCTTTCTTT. Its translation: CASSPFGVTEAFF. This sequence joins TRBV18 and TRBJ1-1; no definite D call. Germline V lookup: CDR1 KGHSH, CDR2 LQKENI. The CDR3 covers 13 residues. Trimming took 2 bases from V and 4 from J, leaving 8 bases between them.

This rearrangement joins TRBV10-3 to TRBJ2-2; 7 bases agree with TRBD1. With 6 bases clipped from V and 6 bases from J, the junction kept 4 bases outside the gene matches. This CDR3 is built from 13 residues. Germline CDR1 is ENHRY and CDR2 is SYGVKD. CDR3 amino acids: CAIRSGGAGELFF. The CDR3 nucleotides are TGTGCCATCAGGTCAGGGGGTGCCGGGGAGCTGTTTTTT.